A selection of T cell receptor beta chains follows, all from one sample in a study of radiation and T cells in renal cell carcinoma. Produced via immunoSEQ multiplex PCR; TCRdb's table is partial and in-frame only. Of approximately 94,000 clones listed, about 79% are singletons. The specimen was blood, collected from a patient whose treatment included radiotherapy and nephrectomy. The receptors stem from a man between 60 and 70 years old with renal cell carcinoma. The CDR3 runs from the conserved cysteine through the conserved F or W. Each record gives: clone size, CDR3 length, V gene, D gene, J gene, CDR3 DNA, CDR3 protein. D genes are given only for firm matches. A clone size is listed for some rows: how often the clone was seen (once, few, many), or a class if it is expanded.

clone size: NA; CDR3 length: 13; V gene: TRBV27; D gene: NA; J gene: TRBJ2-2; CDR3 DNA: TGTGCCAGCAGTTTACAACGTGGCGGGGAGCTGTTTTTT; CDR3 protein: CASSLQRGGELFF
clone size: few; CDR3 length: 14; V gene: TRBV5-1; D gene: NA; J gene: TRBJ1-1; CDR3 DNA: TGCGCCAGCAGCTCAGCGGCGGGGACCACTGAAGCTTTCTTT; CDR3 protein: CASSSAAGTTEAFF
clone size: NA; CDR3 length: 15; V gene: TRBV2; D gene: NA; J gene: TRBJ1-2; CDR3 DNA: TGTGCCAGCAGTGAAGTCCAGGAACCTCTCTATGGCTACACCTTC; CDR3 protein: CASSEVQEPLYGYTF
clone size: NA; CDR3 length: 18; V gene: TRBV14; D gene: TRBD1; J gene: TRBJ2-7; CDR3 DNA: TGTGCCAGCAGCCGGTATACCAGACCGGGGACAGGGTCCTACGAGCAGTACTTC; CDR3 protein: CASSRYTRPGTGSYEQYF
clone size: NA; CDR3 length: 16; V gene: TRBV28; D gene: TRBD1; J gene: TRBJ2-2; CDR3 DNA: TGTGCCAGCAGCATAGGGACAGGGGGCATCACCGGGGAGCTGTTTTTT; CDR3 protein: CASSIGTGGITGELFF
clone size: NA; CDR3 length: 16; V gene: TRBV9; D gene: NA; J gene: TRBJ1-1; CDR3 DNA: TGTGCCAGCAGCGTAGCTATCGGGGGCGCCCGGACTGAAGCTTTCTTT; CDR3 protein: CASSVAIGGARTEAFF
clone size: NA; CDR3 length: 14; V gene: TRBV28; D gene: NA; J gene: TRBJ1-2; CDR3 DNA: TGTGCCAGCAGTTTTAGGGATTCCCGCTATGGCTACACCTTC; CDR3 protein: CASSFRDSRYGYTF
clone size: NA; CDR3 length: 12; V gene: TRBV7-2; D gene: NA; J gene: TRBJ2-1; CDR3 DNA: TGTGCCAGCAGCTTAGTCCTAAGCGTACAGTTCTTC; CDR3 protein: CASSLVLSVQFF
clone size: NA; CDR3 length: 15; V gene: TRBV5-1; D gene: TRBD1; J gene: TRBJ2-7; CDR3 DNA: TGCGCCAGCAGCTTGGGGGGGACAGGCACCTACGAGCAGTACTTC; CDR3 protein: CASSLGGTGTYEQYF
clone size: NA; CDR3 length: 15; V gene: TRBV5-1; D gene: NA; J gene: TRBJ2-5; CDR3 DNA: TGCGCCAGCAGCTTAGCGACAGTTTCCCAAGAGACCCAGTACTTC; CDR3 protein: CASSLATVSQETQYF
clone size: NA; CDR3 length: 13; V gene: TRBV2; D gene: NA; J gene: TRBJ2-3; CDR3 DNA: TGTGCCAGCAGTGAAGGGCGCACAGATACGCAGTATTTT; CDR3 protein: CASSEGRTDTQYF
clone size: NA; CDR3 length: 13; V gene: TRBV11-2; D gene: NA; J gene: TRBJ1-2; CDR3 DNA: TGTGCCAGCAGACCCCCAGGGTCTCGGGGCTACACCTTC; CDR3 protein: CASRPPGSRGYTF
clone size: NA; CDR3 length: 16; V gene: TRBV9; D gene: NA; J gene: TRBJ1-3; CDR3 DNA: TGCGCCAGCAGCTTTTCCTCGGATGTATCTGGAAACACCATATATTTT; CDR3 protein: CASSFSSDVSGNTIYF
clone size: once; CDR3 length: 14; V gene: TRBV5-5; D gene: TRBD2; J gene: TRBJ2-1; CDR3 DNA: TGTGCCAGCAGTGCCCGACTAGCGAGGAATGAGCAGTTCTTC; CDR3 protein: CASSARLARNEQFF
clone size: once; CDR3 length: 14; V gene: TRBV19; D gene: NA; J gene: TRBJ1-2; CDR3 DNA: TGTGCCAGTAGTATACCCGACAGTTTCTATGGCTACACCTTC; CDR3 protein: CASSIPDSFYGYTF
clone size: once; CDR3 length: 14; V gene: TRBV9; D gene: TRBD2; J gene: TRBJ2-3; CDR3 DNA: TGTGCCAGCAGCGTATTTGCGGGAGATACCCCGCAGTATTTT; CDR3 protein: CASSVFAGDTPQYF
clone size: NA; CDR3 length: 13; V gene: TRBV7-8; D gene: NA; J gene: TRBJ1-5; CDR3 DNA: TGTGCCAGCAGCTTAGATGGTAATCAGCCCCAGCATTTT; CDR3 protein: CASSLDGNQPQHF